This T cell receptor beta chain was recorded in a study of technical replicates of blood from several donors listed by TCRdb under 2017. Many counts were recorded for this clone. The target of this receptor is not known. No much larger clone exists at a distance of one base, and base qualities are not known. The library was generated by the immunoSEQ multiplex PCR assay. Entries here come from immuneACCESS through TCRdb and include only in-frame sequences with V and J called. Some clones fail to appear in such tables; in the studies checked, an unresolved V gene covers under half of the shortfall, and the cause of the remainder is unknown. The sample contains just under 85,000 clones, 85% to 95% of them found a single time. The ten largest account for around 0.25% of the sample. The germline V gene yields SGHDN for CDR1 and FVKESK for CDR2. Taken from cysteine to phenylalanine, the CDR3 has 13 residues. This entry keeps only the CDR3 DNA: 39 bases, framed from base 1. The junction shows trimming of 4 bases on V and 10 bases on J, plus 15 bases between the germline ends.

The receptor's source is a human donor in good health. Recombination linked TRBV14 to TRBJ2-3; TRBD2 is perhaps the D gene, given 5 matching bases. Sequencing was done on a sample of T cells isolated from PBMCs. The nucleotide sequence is TGTGCCAGCAGCCCATTTGCGGGTGTGGCGCAGTATTTT. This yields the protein CASSPFAGVAQYF.